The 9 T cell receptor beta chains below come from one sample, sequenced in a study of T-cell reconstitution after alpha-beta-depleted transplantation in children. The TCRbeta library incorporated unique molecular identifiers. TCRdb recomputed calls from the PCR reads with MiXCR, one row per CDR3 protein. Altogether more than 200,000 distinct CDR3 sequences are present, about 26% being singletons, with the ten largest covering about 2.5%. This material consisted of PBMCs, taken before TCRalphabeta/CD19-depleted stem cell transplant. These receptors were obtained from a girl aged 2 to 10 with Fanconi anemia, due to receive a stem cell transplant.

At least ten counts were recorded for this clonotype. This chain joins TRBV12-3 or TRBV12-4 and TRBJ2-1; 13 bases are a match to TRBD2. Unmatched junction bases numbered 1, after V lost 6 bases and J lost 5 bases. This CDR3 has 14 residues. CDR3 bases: TGTGCCAGCAGGGGGACTAGCGGGAACAATGAGCAGTTCTTC. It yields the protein CASRGTSGNNEQFF.

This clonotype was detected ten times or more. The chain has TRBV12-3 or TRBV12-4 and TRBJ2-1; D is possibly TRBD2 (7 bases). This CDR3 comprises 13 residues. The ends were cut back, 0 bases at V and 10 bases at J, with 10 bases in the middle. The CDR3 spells CASSLAGGGEQFF. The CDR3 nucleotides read TGTGCCAGCAGTTTAGCGGGAGGGGGGGAGCAGTTCTTC.

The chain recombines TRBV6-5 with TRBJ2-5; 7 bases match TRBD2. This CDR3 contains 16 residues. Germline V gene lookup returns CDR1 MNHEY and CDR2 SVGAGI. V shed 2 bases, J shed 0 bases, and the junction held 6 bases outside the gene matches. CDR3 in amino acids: CASSYGRGRDQETQYF. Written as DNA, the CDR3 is TGTGCCAGCAGTTACGGGCGGGGGAGGGACCAAGAGACCCAGTACTTC.

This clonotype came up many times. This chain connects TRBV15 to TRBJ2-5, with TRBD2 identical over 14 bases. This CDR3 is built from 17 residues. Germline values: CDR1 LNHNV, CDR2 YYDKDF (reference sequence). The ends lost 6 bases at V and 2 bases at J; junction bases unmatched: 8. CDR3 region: CATSYIGLAGGQETQYF. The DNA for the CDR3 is TGTGCCACCAGTTATATCGGACTAGCGGGGGGTCAAGAGACCCAGTACTTC. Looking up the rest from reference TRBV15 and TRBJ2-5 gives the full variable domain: DAMVIQNPRYQVTQFGKPVTLSCSQTLNHNVMYWYQQKSSQAPKLLFHYYDKDFNNEADTPDNFQSRRPNTSFCFLDIRSPGLGDTAMYLCATSYIGLAGGQETQYFGPGTRLLVL.

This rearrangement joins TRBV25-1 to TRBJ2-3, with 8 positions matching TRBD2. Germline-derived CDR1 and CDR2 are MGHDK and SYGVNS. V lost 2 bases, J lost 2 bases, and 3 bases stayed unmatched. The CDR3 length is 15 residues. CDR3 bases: TGTGCCAGCAGTGAAGTCGGGGGGGCCACAGATACGCAGTATTTT. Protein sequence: CASSEVGGATDTQYF.

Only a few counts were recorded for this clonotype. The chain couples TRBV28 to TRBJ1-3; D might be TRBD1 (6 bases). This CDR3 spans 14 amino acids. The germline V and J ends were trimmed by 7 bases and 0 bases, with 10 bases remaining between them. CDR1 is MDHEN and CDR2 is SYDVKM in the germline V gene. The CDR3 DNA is TGTGCCAGCACCGTACAGGGCTCTGGAAACACCATATATTTT. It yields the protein CASTVQGSGNTIYF.

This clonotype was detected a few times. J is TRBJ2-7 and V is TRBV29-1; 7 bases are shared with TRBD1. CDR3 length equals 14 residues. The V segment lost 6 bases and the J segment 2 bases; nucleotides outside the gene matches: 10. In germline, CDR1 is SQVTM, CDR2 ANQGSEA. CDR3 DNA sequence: TGCAGCGTGACGGACAGGTTCGGTCCCTACGAGCAGTACTTC. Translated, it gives CSVTDRFGPYEQYF.

The CDR3 protein is CASGVAGSETQYF. Here the CDR3 DNA reads TGCGCCAGCGGGGTAGCGGGGTCGGAGACCCAGTACTTC. The genes are TRBV5-1 and TRBJ2-5; 8 positions agree with TRBD2. Losses at the gene ends were 7 bases for V and 5 bases for J; bases not matched to a gene: 7. There are 13 residues in the CDR3. Germline V gene sequence: CDR1 SGHRS, CDR2 YFSETQ.

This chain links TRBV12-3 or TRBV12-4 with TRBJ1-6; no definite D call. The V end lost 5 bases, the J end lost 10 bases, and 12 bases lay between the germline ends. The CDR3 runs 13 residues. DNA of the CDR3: TGTGCCAGCAGTATTCACAGCCAGTCACCCCTCCACTTT. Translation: CASSIHSQSPLHF.